The 18 T cell receptor beta chains below were found in one sample sequenced in a study of cytomegalovirus exposure and HLA in healthy donors (dated by TCRdb to between 2016 and 2019). The library was generated by the immunoSEQ multiplex PCR assay. The multiplex PCR relied on a mix of 60 forward primers for TCR Vbeta segments and 13 reverse primers for TCR Jbeta segments. The table comes from immuneACCESS by way of TCRdb, which keeps in-frame sequences with V and J called. Part of the clones is missing from these tables; in studies checked, under half for an unresolved V gene and the rest for unknown reasons. Across this sample there are 200,000 or so clones, with 75% to 90% seen only once. Roughly 0.8% of the sample rests with the top ten. Material for sequencing was PBMCs. These receptors all come from a young woman in good health and CMV-seronegative.

This clone was seen more than once but under ten times. The CDR3 protein is CASSTNRVYSNQPQHF. CDR3 DNA sequence: TGTGCCAGTAGTACCAACAGGGTTTATAGCAATCAGCCCCAGCATTTT. The chain combines TRBV19 with TRBJ1-5; D may be TRBD1 (6 bases). Germline CDR1 reads LNHDA; CDR2 reads SQIVND (reference sequence). The CDR3 spans 16 residues. Trimming took off 4 bases at V and 0 bases at J, with 13 bases between the two ends.

Concerning this clone: The sample holds other DNA sequences that translate to the same CDR3. V is TRBV4-2 and J is TRBJ1-5; TRBD1 might be the D (5 bases). Germline-derived CDR1 and CDR2 are LGHNA and YNFKEQ. Trimming shortened V by 5 bases and J by 10 bases, and 18 bases separated the two germline ends. The CDR3 contains 14 residues. The CDR3 DNA follows: TGTGCCAGCAGCTTGCAGGGCGGGGGTCAACCCCAGCATTTT. This gives the protein CASSLQGGGQPQHF.

This clone occurred once. The CDR3 DNA follows: TGCGCCAGCAGCTTGGCCTGGGCGGCTAGCGGGGGGGCCGAGACCCAGTACTTC. This sequence encodes CASSLAWAASGGAETQYF. The rearrangement joins TRBV5-1 to TRBJ2-5; 12 bases match TRBD2. This CDR3 has 18 amino acids. In germline, CDR1 is SGHRS, CDR2 YFSETQ. V was pared by 0 bases and J by 5 bases, with 11 bases of the junction left unmatched.

The chain is built from TRBV27 and TRBJ1-1; 9 bases line up with TRBD1. V trimming: 4 bases; J trimming: 3 bases; junction bases outside the gene matches: 3. The CDR3 sequence is 14 residues long. In germline, CDR1 is MNHEY, CDR2 SMNVEV (reference sequence). CDR3 DNA: TGTGCCAGCAGTTGGGACAGGGTTTACACTGAAGCTTTCTTT. Its protein product is CASSWDRVYTEAFF.

The rearrangement joins TRBV7-2 to TRBJ2-5, with 8 positions matching TRBD2. The CDR3 is made up of 16 amino acids. V lost 4 bases to trimming and J lost 5 bases; unmatched junction nucleotides: 12. CDR1 SGHTA and CDR2 FQGNSA come from the germline V gene. The CDR3 region is CASSSTGAGGWETQYF. In nucleotides, the CDR3 is TGTGCCAGCAGCTCTACGGGGGCGGGGGGATGGGAGACCCAGTACTTC.

The V gene is TRBV27, the J gene TRBJ2-2; D is perhaps TRBD2 (5 bases). The V gene lost 7 bases and the J gene lost 5 bases, with 14 bases spanning the gap. Germline CDR1 reads MNHEY; CDR2 reads SMNVEV (reference sequence). There are 14 residues in the CDR3. CDR3 sequence reads: CASNGAARTGELFF. Written as DNA, the CDR3 is TGTGCCAGCAATGGAGCGGCGAGAACCGGGGAGCTGTTTTTT.

Concerning this clone itself: At the DNA level, this CDR3 is encoded by other sequences in the same sample as well. V is TRBV29-1 and J is TRBJ2-3; TRBD2 might be the D (6 bases). Germline values: CDR1 SQVTM, CDR2 ANQGSEA. The CDR3 is made up of 13 amino acids. V was shortened by 6 bases and J by 5 bases, with 15 bases between the two germline ends. CDR3 DNA sequence: TGCAGCGTACCCGGGACTTTACAAGATACGCAGTATTTT. Encoded protein: CSVPGTLQDTQYF.

This rearrangement joins TRBV7-6 to TRBJ2-2, with 7 bases aligning to TRBD1. Germline V gene data show CDR1 as SGHVS and CDR2 as FNYEAQ. The CDR3 is 18 amino acids. The trim removed 5 bases at V and 6 bases at J, leaving 18 bases unmatched. The CDR3 reads CASSHLGQPQPRPGELFF. CDR3 DNA: TGTGCCAGCAGCCATCTGGGACAGCCGCAACCAAGACCCGGGGAGCTGTTTTTT. The full variable domain, in which reference TRBV7-6 and TRBJ2-2 provide the parts outside the CDR3, is GAGVSQSPRYKVTKRGQDVALRCDPISGHVSLYWYRQALGQGPEFLTYFNYEAQQDKSGLPNDRFSAERPEGSISTLTIQRTEQRDSAMYRCASSHLGQPQPRPGELFFGEGSRLTVL.

The V call is TRBV29-1, the J call TRBJ2-2; 7 positions match TRBD2. The J segment lost 3 bases and the V segment lost 5 bases, leaving 9 bases of the junction unmatched. CDR1 is SQVTM, CDR2 ANQGSEA, per germline. The CDR3 totals 15 residues. CDR3 in amino acids: CSVRLSGTDTGELFF. CDR3 bases: TGCAGCGTTCGTCTGAGCGGGACTGACACCGGGGAGCTGTTTTTT.

This clone was detected once. The chain couples TRBV4-2 to TRBJ1-2; D not resolved. V was shortened by 0 bases and J by 0 bases, with 8 bases between the two germline ends. Per germline, CDR1 LGHNA and CDR2 YNFKEQ. This CDR3 comprises 15 residues. CDR3 amino acids: CASSQDRRSNYGYTF. The CDR3 region has the DNA TGTGCCAGCAGCCAAGATCGCAGGTCTAACTATGGCTACACCTTC.

As for this clone: Relative to the germline gene, one junction end is altered; a read error may explain this. The chain combines TRBV27 with TRBJ2-5; maybe TRBD1 (5 bases). The CDR3 length is 16 residues. Germline-derived CDR1 and CDR2 are MNHEY and SMNVEV (reference sequence). CDR3 sequence: CATSLSPHGQGGTQYF. CDR3 coding DNA: TGTGCCACCAGTTTATCCCCGCATGGTCAGGGCGGGACCCAGTACTTC.

The V and J genes are TRBV18 and TRBJ2-7; D not certain. There are 12 residues in the CDR3. The ends were cut back, 3 bases at V and 0 bases at J, with 3 bases in the middle. CDR1 KGHSH and CDR2 LQKENI come from the germline V gene. Here the CDR3 reads CASSPASYEQYF. The CDR3, as DNA: TGTGCCAGCTCACCGGCCTCCTACGAGCAGTACTTC.

The V gene is TRBV27, the J gene TRBJ2-3; 8 bases are shared with TRBD2. The length of the CDR3 is 16 residues. Losses at the gene ends were 2 bases for V and 4 bases for J; bases not matched to a gene: 8. Germline V gene data show CDR1 as MNHEY and CDR2 as SMNVEV (reference sequence). The CDR3 DNA sequence: TGTGCCAGCAGTTTACGGACTAGCAGGGGAGCAGATACGCAGTATTTT. Amino acids: CASSLRTSRGADTQYF.

This chain connects TRBV2 to TRBJ1-5, with a weak D call TRBD1 (6 bases). CDR1 SNHLY and CDR2 FYNNEI come from the germline V gene. This CDR3 contains 14 residues. The V end lost 4 bases, the J end lost 2 bases, and 9 bases lay between the germline ends. The CDR3 nucleotides are TGTGCCAGCAGTGGGGGGCAGGGCAATCAGCCCCAGCATTTT. It codes for CASSGGQGNQPQHF.

The genes are TRBV6-1 and TRBJ1-5; D may be TRBD1 (6 bases). Germline V gene lookup returns CDR1 MNHNS and CDR2 SASEGT. With 7 bases removed from V and 5 bases from J, the gap between germline ends came to 18 bases. This CDR3 has 15 amino acids. The CDR3 region has the DNA TGTGCCAGCATATTGGGGAGCAGGGGAGATCAGCCCCAGCATTTT. The encoded protein is CASILGSRGDQPQHF.

This clone came up a few times. J is TRBJ2-5 and V is TRBV5-1; 10 bases map to TRBD1. The CDR3 runs to 15 residues. From germline, CDR1 is SGHRS and CDR2 YFSETQ. V was pared by 6 bases and J by 5 bases, with 10 bases of the junction left unmatched. CDR3 DNA sequence: TGCGCCAGCATTCTCGGGACAGGGGTTAAGGAGACCCAGTACTTC. It encodes CASILGTGVKETQYF.

The rearrangement links TRBV7-9 to TRBJ2-3, with 10 bases fitting TRBD2. Germline V lookup: CDR1 SEHNR, CDR2 FQNEAQ (reference sequence). The CDR3 consists of 16 residues. Trimming at V came to 1 base and at J to 4 bases, leaving 5 bases not matched to a gene. The CDR3 loop reads CASSLVASGSADTQYF. The CDR3 nucleotides read TGTGCCAGCAGCTTAGTGGCTAGCGGGAGCGCAGATACGCAGTATTTT.

CDR3 protein: CASSSGRPDTGELFF. DNA for the CDR3: TGTGCCAGCTCCTCCGGGAGGCCCGACACCGGGGAGCTGTTTTTT. The chain uses TRBV2 and TRBJ2-2; 7 nucleotides line up with TRBD2. CDR1 is SNHLY and CDR2 is FYNNEI in the germline V gene. The length of the CDR3 is 15 residues. The trim removed 8 bases at V and 3 bases at J, leaving 9 bases unmatched.